The T cell receptor (beta chain) described here comes from a study of blood T cells in healthy people across ages. General study findings and limits: Unsorted PBMC material precluded a definitive naive versus antigen-experienced comparison. Roughly linear declines in TCR beta diversity per million T cells occurred with age.

The sample, 9 to 10 milliliters of peripheral blood, was drawn from each donor. At least 6 million PBMCs were isolated per sample. CDR3 size: 16 residues. The germline gives CDR1 PRHDT, CDR2 FYEKMQ (reference sequence). V was shortened by 3 bases and J by 3 bases, with 18 bases between the two germline ends. This clonotype appeared a few times. The antigen remains unidentified. Alongside a J-beta primer mix, a sample-barcoded 5' primer served in a second PCR lasting about 7 to 12 cycles. Each CDR3 protein gets one entry after TCRdb re-called the 5' RACE reads with MiXCR. The repertoire consists of about 800,000 distinct CDR3 sequences, with 58% occurring once and the leading ten covering roughly 20%.

The chain couples TRBV13 to TRBJ2-7; D tentatively fits TRBD1 or TRBD2 (5 bases each). Source material: blood. This TCR was sampled from a man aged 30 to 39 in good health. CDR3 bases: TGTGCCAGCAGCTTCCCCTTTAGAGGGGAGCACTACGAGCAGTACTTC. As protein: CASSFPFRGEHYEQYF.